This T cell receptor beta chain derives from a study of blood T cell repertoires in COVID-19. The wider study: Material from acute and convalescent COVID-19 was sourced from the United States, Italy and Spain. In each case, the material was cDNA or gDNA derived from T cells, B-cell-depleted T cells, or PBMCs.

CDR1 and CDR2 (germline): SGHVS, FQNEAQ. Trimming at V came to 0 bases and at J to 4 bases, leaving 6 bases not matched to a gene. The CDR3 has 16 residues. In the authors' workflow: By means of reference gene primer amplification, nucleated cell counts were estimated. Profiling relied on immunoSEQ multiplex PCR, and the TCRdb table lists in-frame clones only, not all of them. V and J calls and clone size come straight from that table; D and trimming were deduced from the DNA. The table has roughly 190,000 clones, about 88% seen once; the top ten hold about 6.8%. The V gene is TRBV7-8, the J gene TRBJ2-3; 8 bases are shared with TRBD2. The source material was peripheral blood. The sequence was obtained from a woman in her 40s who had recovered from COVID-19. The CDR3 coding sequence is TGTGCCAGCAGCTTAGCGAGAGCGGGAGCCGCAGATACGCAGTATTTT. Translation: CASSLARAGAADTQYF.